The 25 T cell receptor beta chains below come from one sample, sequenced in a study of CD8 T cells in Susac syndrome. An amount of RNA that ranged from about 0.45 to 1 ug was reverse transcribed with random hexamers. TCRdb itself ran the immunoSEQ multiplex PCR reads through MiXCR, one entry per CDR3 protein. Of about 200,000 distinct CDR3 sequences listed, 95% were seen once; the top ten hold 0.08% to 0.11%. Sequencing was carried out using CD4+ T cells from PBMCs. The receptor source for this set is a human donor in good health.

The chain links TRBV28 to TRBJ1-1; 9 nucleotides line up with TRBD1. V dropped 2 bases and J dropped 11; count of bases not matched to a gene: 6. Germline values: CDR1 MDHEN, CDR2 SYDVKM. The CDR3 consists of 13 residues. CDR3 in DNA: TGTGCCAGCAGTTTAGAGGGACAGGGTCGGGCTTTCTTT. Translated: CASSLEGQGRAFF.

The chain uses TRBV19 and TRBJ2-1; D remains ambiguous. CDR1 is LNHDA, CDR2 SQIVND, per germline (reference sequence). V was trimmed by 8 bases and J by 5 bases, leaving 7 bases between them. This CDR3 region has 11 residues. CDR3 nucleotide sequence: TGTGCCAGTGTACAGAACAATGAGCAGTTCTTC. Amino acids: CASVQNNEQFF. Full variable domain (remainder filled in from reference TRBV19 and TRBJ2-1): DGGITQSPKYLFRKEGQNVTLSCEQNLNHDAMYWYRQDPGQGLRLIYYSQIVNDFQKGDIAEGYSVSREKKESFPLTVTSAQKNPTAFYLCASVQNNEQFFGPGTRLTVL.

The genes are TRBV9 and TRBJ1-5; D is uncertain. The CDR3 totals 15 residues. The V and J ends lost 0 bases and 3 bases respectively, with 10 bases between them. Germline V gene data show CDR1 as SGDLS and CDR2 as YYNGEE. CDR3 nucleotide sequence: TGTGCCAGCAGCGTAGGCGGCGGGGACAATCAGCCCCAGCATTTT. Protein product: CASSVGGGDNQPQHF.

The chain combines TRBV2 with TRBJ1-6; D is ambiguous. The V gene's germline CDR1 is SNHLY and CDR2 FYNNEI. The germline V and J ends were trimmed by 6 bases and 16 bases, with 16 bases remaining between them. CDR3 length: 12 amino acids. The CDR3 DNA follows: TGTGCCAGCAGGCCCGAGCCTCGTTTTCTCCACTTT. Protein: CASRPEPRFLHF. The whole variable domain, filled in from reference TRBV2 and TRBJ1-6, reads EPEVTQTPSHQVTQMGQEVILRCVPISNHLYFYWYRQILGQKVEFLVSFYNNEISEKSEIFDDQFSVERPDGSNFTLKIRSTKLEDSAMYFCASRPEPRFLHFGNGTRLTVT.

This clonotype was recorded only once. The chain links TRBV30 to TRBJ1-1, with D hard to call. There are 14 residues in the CDR3. Germline lookup yields CDR1 GTSNPN and CDR2 SVGIG (reference sequence). Trimming shortened V by 3 bases and J by 0 bases, and 11 bases separated the two germline ends. In DNA, the CDR3 is TGTGCCTGGAGCCCCGGACTGGTGAACACTGAAGCTTTCTTT. Protein product: CAWSPGLVNTEAFF.

The rearrangement joins TRBV29-1 to TRBJ2-1; 8 positions match TRBD2. The CDR3 has 12 residues. J was trimmed by 6 bases and V by 3 bases; bases with no gene match: 1. The germline gives CDR1 SQVTM, CDR2 ANQGSEA. The DNA for the CDR3 is TGCAGCGTTGAGACTAGCGTCAATGAGCAGTTCTTC. Protein: CSVETSVNEQFF.

This clonotype was found once. The chain has TRBV29-1 and TRBJ1-2, with TRBD1 as a possible D gene (5 bases). V lost 4 bases, J lost 8 bases, and 14 bases lay in between. The CDR3 runs to 12 residues. Germline lookup yields CDR1 SQVTM and CDR2 ANQGSEA. CDR3 DNA sequence: TGCAGCGTTGCGACCGCCGGGGCAGGCTACACCTTC. It specifies CSVATAGAGYTF.

This chain links TRBV7-2 with TRBJ1-5, with D maybe TRBD1 (5 bases). In germline, CDR1 is SGHTA, CDR2 FQGNSA. Trimming left V 6 bases short and J 9 bases short, with 12 bases between. The CDR3 totals 12 residues. CDR3 DNA: TGTGCCAGCAGTGGGGGATCCCTGCCCCAGCATTTT. This translates into CASSGGSLPQHF.

This chain links TRBV2 with TRBJ2-3; 11 bases are a match to TRBD2. V was clipped by 4 bases and J by 6 bases; unmatched bases: 0. Per the germline V gene, CDR1 is SNHLY and CDR2 is FYNNEI. The CDR3 consists of 13 residues. CDR3 amino acids: CASSVAGGDTQYF. The CDR3 DNA sequence: TGTGCCAGCAGTGTAGCGGGGGGGGATACGCAGTATTTT.

The V call is TRBV5-1, the J call TRBJ2-5; 11 bases are a match to TRBD2. The V and J ends lost 5 bases and 5 bases, in that order; junction bases with no gene match: 5. This CDR3 contains 14 residues. The germline CDR1 and CDR2 sequences are SGHRS and YFSETQ. The CDR3 reads CASSISGRAETQYF. CDR3 DNA: TGCGCCAGCAGTATTAGCGGGAGGGCTGAGACCCAGTACTTC.

The chain is built from TRBV20-1 and TRBJ2-4; D may be TRBD1 (6 bases). This CDR3 has 15 residues. Trimming stripped 0 bases from V and 7 bases from J, with 16 bases between. Germline CDR1 is DFQATT and CDR2 is SNEGSKA (reference sequence). The CDR3 loop reads CSARDPQGLANIQYF. In DNA, the CDR3 is TGCAGTGCTAGAGACCCGCAGGGGTTGGCGAACATTCAGTACTTC.

CDR3 sequence (DNA): TGCAGCGTTGAAAGACAGGGAAGGACTGAAGCTTTCTTT. The encoded protein is CSVERQGRTEAFF. V usage is TRBV29-1 and J usage is TRBJ1-1; 7 nucleotides line up with TRBD1. Germline CDR1 is SQVTM and CDR2 is ANQGSEA. With V trimmed by 2 bases and J by 5 bases, 5 bases remained unmatched. The CDR3 runs to 13 residues.

The CDR3 DNA sequence: TGTGCCTGGAGTCCACTAGCGGGATTTAACAATGAGCAGTTCTTC. Its protein product is CAWSPLAGFNNEQFF. The chain carries TRBV30 and TRBJ2-1, with TRBD2 identical over 10 bases. The CDR3 extends over 15 amino acids. J lost 5 bases, V lost 2 bases, and 6 bases had no gene match. Germline values: CDR1 GTSNPN, CDR2 SVGIG (reference sequence).

This clonotype appeared a single time. J is TRBJ1-1 and V is TRBV5-1; D unclear. The germline V gene encodes CDR1 SGHRS and CDR2 YFSETQ. V was shortened by 5 bases and J by 1 base, with 12 bases between the two germline ends. This CDR3 region has 14 residues. CDR3 in amino acids: CASRLAFGNTEAFF. The CDR3 DNA reads TGCGCCAGCAGATTAGCGTTCGGGAACACTGAAGCTTTCTTT. Drawing the rest from reference TRBV5-1 and TRBJ1-1, the complete variable domain is KAGVTQTPRYLIKTRGQQVTLSCSPISGHRSVSWYQQTPGQGLQFLFEYFSETQRNKGNFPGRFSGRQFSNSRSEMNVSTLELGDSALYLCASRLAFGNTEAFFGQGTRLTVV.

The chain couples TRBV6-2 or TRBV6-3 to TRBJ2-4; 9 bases fit TRBD1. There are 14 residues in the CDR3. V was pared by 7 bases and J by 3 bases, with 4 bases of the junction left unmatched. From germline, CDR1 is MNHEY and CDR2 SVGEGT. For the CDR3, the DNA is TGTGCCAGCAAATCGACAGGGGGCAAAAACATTCAGTACTTC. Translation gives CASKSTGGKNIQYF.

The chain links TRBV6-5 to TRBJ2-7; 7 bases map to TRBD1. The CDR3 has 12 residues. The junction had 2 bases not matched to a gene; V was cut back by 7 bases and J by 2 bases. CDR1 is MNHEY, CDR2 SVGAGI, per germline. As DNA, the CDR3 is TGTGCCAGCATGGGACAGACCTACGAGCAGTACTTC. It specifies CASMGQTYEQYF.

The sample holds one count of this clonotype. The rearrangement uses TRBV20-1 and TRBJ2-1, with 9 bases matching TRBD2. Germline trimming cut 6 bases from V and 2 bases from J; bases unmatched to any gene: 8. Per germline, CDR1 DFQATT and CDR2 SNEGSKA (reference sequence). The CDR3 loop spans 15 amino acids. CDR3: CSAISGGNTYNEQFF. CDR3 DNA sequence: TGCAGTGCGATCAGCGGGGGGAACACCTACAATGAGCAGTTCTTC.

This chain uses TRBV4-3 with TRBJ2-5, with 9 bases that match TRBD2. V trimming: 4 bases; J trimming: 5 bases; junction bases outside the gene matches: 5. There are 14 residues in the CDR3. CDR1 is LGHNA and CDR2 is YSLEER in the germline V gene. The DNA for the CDR3 is TGCGCCAGCAGCCCGAGCGGACTAGCGGAGACCCAGTACTTC. Translating gives CASSPSGLAETQYF.

V usage is TRBV20-1 and J usage is TRBJ1-5; no reliable D call. The germline V gene has CDR1 DFQATT and CDR2 SNEGSKA (reference sequence). Between the trimmed V and J ends, which lost 3 bases and 1 base, there was a span of 7 bases. CDR3 length equals 13 residues. The chain's CDR3 is CSASGQSNQPQHF. CDR3 in DNA: TGCAGTGCTAGTGGTCAGAGCAATCAGCCCCAGCATTTT.

This chain links TRBV29-1 with TRBJ1-2; no reliable D call. CDR1 and CDR2 from the germline V gene are SQVTM and ANQGSEA. Trimming pared 3 bases from V and 3 bases from J, leaving 11 bases between. This CDR3 is built from 13 residues. The CDR3 is CSVEPGPDYGYTF. The CDR3 region has the DNA TGCAGCGTTGAGCCGGGCCCGGACTATGGCTACACCTTC.

The rearrangement uses TRBV5-6 and TRBJ2-7; 10 bases agree with TRBD2. With 4 bases clipped from V and 4 bases from J, the junction kept 8 bases outside the gene matches. Germline CDR1 and CDR2: SGHDT and YYEEEE. The CDR3 loop spans 15 amino acids. The CDR3 bases are TGTGCCAGCAGCCTGAGAGCGGGGGGGACATACGAGCAGTACTTC. This gives the protein CASSLRAGGTYEQYF.

The genes are TRBV20-1 and TRBJ2-1; D is uncertain. V dropped 2 bases and J dropped 7 bases, with 9 bases sitting between them. This CDR3 comprises 12 residues. Looked up from germline, CDR1 is DFQATT and CDR2 is SNEGSKA (reference sequence). DNA of the CDR3: TGCAGTGCTAGACTCACTTTTAATGAGCAGTTCTTC. It encodes CSARLTFNEQFF.

The gene calls are TRBV24-1 and TRBJ2-5; D may be TRBD2 (6 bases). The CDR3 spans 12 residues. CDR1 is KGHDR and CDR2 is SFDVKD in the germline V gene. V lost 7 bases and J 7 bases, leaving 12 bases between the germline ends. The CDR3 nucleotides read TGTGCCACCAGGGACTACATGGGGACCCAGTACTTC. It specifies CATRDYMGTQYF.

Here the CDR3 DNA reads TGTGCCTGGCCCCGTAACACCGGGGAGCTGTTTTTT. This codes for CAWPRNTGELFF. This rearrangement joins TRBV30 to TRBJ2-2; D gene ambiguous. The V gene lost 5 bases and the J gene lost 2 bases, with 6 bases spanning the gap. Germline V gene sequence: CDR1 GTSNPN, CDR2 SVGIG (reference sequence). The CDR3 totals 12 residues.

In DNA form, the CDR3 reads TGTGCCAGCAGCCAGTTTGGACCTTACAATGAGCAGTTCTTC. Amino acid sequence: CASSQFGPYNEQFF. J is TRBJ2-1 and V is TRBV3-1; D is uncertain. Germline V gene lookup returns CDR1 LGHDT and CDR2 YNNKEL (reference sequence). V was trimmed by 3 bases and J by 4 bases, leaving 10 bases between them. The CDR3 is 14 residues long.